This T cell receptor beta chain is drawn from a study of blood T cell repertoires in COVID-19. In the study overall: Spain, Italy and the United States supplied samples that represented acute and convalescent COVID-19.

Cohort placement rested on clinical history that participants reported themselves. The table came from immunoSEQ multiplex PCR; TCRdb's copy has only in-frame clones and leaves some out. The repertoire includes about 310,000 clones, nearly 90% of them detected once, and almost 9.5% sits in the top ten. This CDR3 is built from 17 residues. Germline V gene lookup returns CDR1 LGHDT and CDR2 YNNKEL (reference sequence). The V end was cut by 6 bases, the J end by 4 bases, with 22 bases between. Sequenced input: PBMCs or T cells enriched from blood (not recorded which). The J gene is TRBJ2-1, the V gene TRBV3-1 (or the pseudogene TRBV3-2); a possible D gene is TRBD2 (5 bases). The source of this sequence is a woman in her 30s who had recovered from COVID-19. CDR3: CASRHRGVTGSYNEQFF. The CDR3 nucleotides are TGTGCCAGCAGGCACCGGGGTGTAACGGGTTCTTACAATGAGCAGTTCTTC.